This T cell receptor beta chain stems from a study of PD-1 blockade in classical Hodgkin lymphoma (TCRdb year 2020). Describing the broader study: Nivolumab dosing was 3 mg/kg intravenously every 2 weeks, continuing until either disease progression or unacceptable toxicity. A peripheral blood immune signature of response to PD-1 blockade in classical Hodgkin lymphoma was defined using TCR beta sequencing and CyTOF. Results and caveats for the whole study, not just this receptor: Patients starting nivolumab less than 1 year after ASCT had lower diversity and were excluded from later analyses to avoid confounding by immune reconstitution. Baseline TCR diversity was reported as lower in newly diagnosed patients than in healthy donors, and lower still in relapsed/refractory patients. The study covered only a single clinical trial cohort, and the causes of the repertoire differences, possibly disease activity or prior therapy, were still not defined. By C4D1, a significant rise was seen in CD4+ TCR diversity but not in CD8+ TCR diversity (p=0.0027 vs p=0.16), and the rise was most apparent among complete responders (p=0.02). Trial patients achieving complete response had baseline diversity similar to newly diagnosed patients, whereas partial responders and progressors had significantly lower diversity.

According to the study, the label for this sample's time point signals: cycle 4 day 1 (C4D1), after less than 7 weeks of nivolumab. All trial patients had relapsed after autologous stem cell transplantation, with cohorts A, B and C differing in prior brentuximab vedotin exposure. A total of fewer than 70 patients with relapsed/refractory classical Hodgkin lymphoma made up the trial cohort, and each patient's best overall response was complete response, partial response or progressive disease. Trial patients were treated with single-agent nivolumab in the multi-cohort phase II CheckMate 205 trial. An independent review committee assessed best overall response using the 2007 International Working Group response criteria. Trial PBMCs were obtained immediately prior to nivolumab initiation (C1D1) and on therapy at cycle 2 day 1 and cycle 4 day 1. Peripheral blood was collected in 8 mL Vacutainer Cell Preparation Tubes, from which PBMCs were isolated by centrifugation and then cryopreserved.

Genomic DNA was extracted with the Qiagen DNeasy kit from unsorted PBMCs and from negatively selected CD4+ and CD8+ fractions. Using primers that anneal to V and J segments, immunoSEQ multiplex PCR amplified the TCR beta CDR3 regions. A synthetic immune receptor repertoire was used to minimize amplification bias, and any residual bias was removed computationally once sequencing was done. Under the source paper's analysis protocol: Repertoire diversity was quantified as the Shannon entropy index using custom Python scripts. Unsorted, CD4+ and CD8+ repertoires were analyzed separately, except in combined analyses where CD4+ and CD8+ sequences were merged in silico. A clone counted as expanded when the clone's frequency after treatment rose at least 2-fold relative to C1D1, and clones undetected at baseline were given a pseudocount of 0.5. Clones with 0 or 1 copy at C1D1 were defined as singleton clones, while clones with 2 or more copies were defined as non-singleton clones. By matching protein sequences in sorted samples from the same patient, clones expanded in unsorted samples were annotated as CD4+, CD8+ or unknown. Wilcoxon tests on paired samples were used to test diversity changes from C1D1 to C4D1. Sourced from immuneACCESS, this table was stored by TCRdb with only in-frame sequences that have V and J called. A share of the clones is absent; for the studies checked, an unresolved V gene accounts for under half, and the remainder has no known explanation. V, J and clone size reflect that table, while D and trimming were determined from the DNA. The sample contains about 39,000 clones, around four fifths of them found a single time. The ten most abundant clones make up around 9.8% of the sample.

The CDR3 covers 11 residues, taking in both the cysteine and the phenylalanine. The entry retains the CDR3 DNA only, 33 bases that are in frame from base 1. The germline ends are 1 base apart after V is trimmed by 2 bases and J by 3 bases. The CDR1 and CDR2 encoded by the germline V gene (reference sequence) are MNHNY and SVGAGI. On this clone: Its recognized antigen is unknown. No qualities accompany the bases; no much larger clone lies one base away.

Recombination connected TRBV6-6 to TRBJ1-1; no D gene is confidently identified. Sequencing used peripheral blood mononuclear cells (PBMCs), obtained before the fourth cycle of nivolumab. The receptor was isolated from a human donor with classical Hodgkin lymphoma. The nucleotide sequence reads TGTGCCAGCAGTTACGACACTGAAGCTTTCTTT. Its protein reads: CASSYDTEAFF.